What follows describes a single TCR beta chain. Its antigen is still unknown. This record comes from a study of T cell repertoires in cytomegalovirus infection. Study at large: Through public TCR beta signatures, both CMV infection and matching HLA type were indicated. General study points: Accumulated public TCR beta family frequency recognized individuals carrying CMV together with the relevant HLA. Clonotype analysis showed dominance of the ex vivo response by HLA-C-restricted CMV-specific TCR beta clonotypes.

TCRdb ran MiXCR on the reads and lists one entry per CDR3 protein. Among some 400,000 distinct CDR3 sequences listed, less than 20% were seen once. V gave up 0 bases and J gave up 1 base; unmatched junction bases: 15. Germline V gene lookup returns CDR1 SGHDT and CDR2 YYEEEE. This CDR3 is 20 amino acids long. The TCR originated in a human donor in good health (CMV status not recorded). Some clones in this sample may be carry-over from other donors' samples. This rearrangement joins TRBV5-6 to TRBJ1-2, with 10 bases aligning to TRBD1. The sequenced material came from PBMCs. CDR3 nucleotide sequence: TGTGCCAGCAGCTTGGGAGGGACAGGGGTCACAACTCGTTATAACTATGGCTACACCTTC. Translation gives CASSLGGTGVTTRYNYGYTF.